A single sample is the source of the 28 T cell receptor beta chains below, sequenced in a study of T cells expressing NK-cell markers. Reprocessing the 5' RACE reads, TCRdb reports a single entry for every CDR3 protein and omits DNA. This specimen shows about 380,000 distinct CDR3 sequences; the ten leading clones hold roughly 5.2%. The sequencing sample was made of blood T cells: a sorted CD56 or NKG2C T cell subset, CD4+ or CD8+ T cells, or bulk PBMC T cells (not recorded which). These receptors were taken from a man aged 18-70 years in good health.

The chain couples TRBV20-1 to TRBJ1-5. Germline assignment: CDR1 DFQATT and CDR2 SNEGSKA (reference sequence). The CDR3 sequence is 16 residues long. The CDR3 is CSARASHASADQPQHF.

The V call is TRBV12-3 or TRBV12-4, the J call TRBJ2-1; there is no DNA to check the TCRdb D call of TRBD1. This CDR3 comprises 14 residues. CDR3 region: CASTPGAEGNEQFF.

This chain uses TRBV5-1 with TRBJ1-3; the D call of TRBD1 rests on TCRdb alone, since no DNA is present to check it. In germline, CDR1 is SGHRS, CDR2 YFSETQ. The CDR3 runs to 17 residues. The CDR3 reads CASSFTGTGSSGNTIYF.

V usage is TRBV24-1 and J usage is TRBJ2-6. Germline CDR1 reads KGHDR; CDR2 reads SFDVKD. The CDR3 runs 17 residues. The CDR3 reads CATSDSLGSSGANVLTF.

The CDR3: CASTQTGEGEQYF. This sequence joins TRBV6-1 and TRBJ2-7; the TCRdb D gene call, TRBD1, has no DNA to confirm it. Germline CDR1 reads MNHNS; CDR2 reads SASEGT. CDR3 size: 13 residues.

The V and J genes are TRBV20-1 and TRBJ1-1; TCRdb's D gene call, TRBD1, goes unchecked for lack of DNA. CDR3 length: 14 residues. CDR1 is DFQATT, CDR2 SNEGSKA, per germline (reference sequence). The CDR3 region is CSANTGIGNTEAFF.

The J gene is TRBJ2-5, the V gene TRBV5-1; the D call from TCRdb, TRBD1, cannot be confirmed without DNA. The CDR3 totals 14 residues. Germline-derived CDR1 and CDR2 are SGHRS and YFSETQ. The CDR3 region is CASSRDRIQETQYF.

This chain links TRBV18 with TRBJ1-5. CDR1 and CDR2 (germline): KGHSH, LQKENI. This CDR3 region has 17 residues. The CDR3 reads CASSPQAGEAGNQPQHF.

CDR3 loop: CASSYRQGRNQPQHF. The chain combines TRBV6-2 or TRBV6-3 with TRBJ1-5. Germline-derived CDR1 and CDR2 are MNHEY and SVGEGT. The CDR3 consists of 15 residues.

The chain combines TRBV30 with TRBJ2-7. Germline CDR1 GTSNPN, CDR2 SVGIG (reference sequence). The CDR3 length is 14 residues. CDR3 residues: CAWARHPSTYEQYF. Complete variable domain (other parts from reference TRBV30 and TRBJ2-7): SQTIHQWPATLVQPVGSPLSLECTVEGTSNPNLYWYRQAAGRGLQLLFYSVGIGQISSEVPQNLSASRPQDRQFILSSKKLLLSDSGFYLCAWARHPSTYEQYFGPGTRLTVT.

The V gene is TRBV4-1, the J gene TRBJ1-2; TCRdb returns TRBD1, unconfirmable since there is no DNA. CDR1 and CDR2 from the germline V gene are MGHRA and YSYEKL. This CDR3 comprises 15 residues. The CDR3: CASSQDPGHNYGYTF.

The CDR3 loop is CSARSSGGRTSYEQYF. The chain combines TRBV20-1 with TRBJ2-7; TCRdb lists TRBD2, though no DNA is available to test this call. CDR1 DFQATT and CDR2 SNEGSKA come from the germline V gene (reference sequence). The CDR3 has 16 amino acids.

The chain recombines TRBV6-2 or TRBV6-3 with TRBJ2-6. The CDR3 has 15 residues. Per the germline V gene, CDR1 is MNHEY and CDR2 is SVGEGT. The CDR3 spells CASKGTNSGANVLTF.

This rearrangement joins TRBV4-2 to TRBJ2-5; the TCRdb call, TRBD1, lacks DNA for checking. The CDR3 spans 15 residues. In germline, CDR1 is LGHNA, CDR2 YNFKEQ. The CDR3 protein is CASSQGGQGSETQYF.

This chain's CDR3 is CASSPRLAGSTDTQYF. J is TRBJ2-3 and V is TRBV18; checking the TCRdb D call of TRBD2 is not possible without DNA. The CDR3 consists of 16 residues. CDR1 KGHSH and CDR2 LQKENI come from the germline V gene. The variable domain in full, completed from reference TRBV18 and TRBJ2-3, reads NAGVMQNPRHLVRRRGQEARLRCSPMKGHSHVYWYRQLPEEGLKFMVYLQKENIIDESGMPKERFSAEFPKEGPSILRIQQVVRGDSAAYFCASSPRLAGSTDTQYFGPGTRLTVL.

CDR3 amino acids: CASSLVLRQYNEQFF. The V gene is TRBV5-6, the J gene TRBJ2-1; TCRdb lists TRBD2, though no DNA is available to test this call. The CDR3 runs to 15 residues. Germline V gene data show CDR1 as SGHDT and CDR2 as YYEEEE. Full variable domain (rest looked up from reference TRBV5-6 and TRBJ2-1): DAGVTQSPTHLIKTRGQQVTLRCSPKSGHDTVSWYQQALGQGPQFIFQYYEEEERQRGNFPDRFSGHQFPNYSSELNVNALLLGDSALYLCASSLVLRQYNEQFFGPGTRLTVL.

The rearrangement joins TRBV20-1 to TRBJ2-2; the TCRdb call, TRBD2, lacks DNA for checking. The CDR3 has 15 residues. Germline CDR1 DFQATT, CDR2 SNEGSKA (reference sequence). CDR3 sequence reads: CSANGRGATTGELFF.

The chain uses TRBV4-1 and TRBJ2-6; TCRdb proposes TRBD2, but this gene call is untestable without DNA. Germline V gives CDR1 MGHRA, CDR2 YSYEKL. The CDR3 has 18 amino acids. The CDR3 sequence: CASSHRRGDSSGANVLTF.

V gene TRBV6-1 combines with J gene TRBJ1-4. CDR3 length equals 13 residues. Germline V lookup: CDR1 MNHNS, CDR2 SASEGT. CDR3 sequence: CASSDVVNEKLFF.

J is TRBJ2-5 and V is TRBV5-1; TCRdb picks TRBD1, but there is no DNA to check that call. CDR3 size: 13 residues. CDR1 and CDR2 from the germline V gene are SGHRS and YFSETQ. The CDR3: CASSSQGGETQYF. Looking up the rest from reference TRBV5-1 and TRBJ2-5 gives the full variable domain: KAGVTQTPRYLIKTRGQQVTLSCSPISGHRSVSWYQQTPGQGLQFLFEYFSETQRNKGNFPGRFSGRQFSNSRSEMNVSTLELGDSALYLCASSSQGGETQYFGPGTRLLVL.

This chain links TRBV19 with TRBJ1-2; there is no DNA to check the TCRdb D call of TRBD1. Germline lookup yields CDR1 LNHDA and CDR2 SQIVND (reference sequence). This CDR3 has 16 amino acids. CDR3 residues: CASSMRTLPTNYGYTF.

The rearrangement links TRBV6-1 to TRBJ2-4; TCRdb calls TRBD1, which cannot be checked without DNA. Germline lookup yields CDR1 MNHNS and CDR2 SASEGT. The CDR3 spans 14 residues. The CDR3 is CATQQGAARDIQYF.

This chain links TRBV3-1 with TRBJ2-1; there is no DNA to check the TCRdb D call of TRBD2. The CDR3 is 17 amino acids. Germline V gene sequence: CDR1 LGHDT, CDR2 YNNKEL (reference sequence). CDR3 residues: CASSQDWLAGGHNEQFF.

The gene calls are TRBV7-2 and TRBJ1-6; the TCRdb call, TRBD1, lacks DNA for checking. Germline assignment: CDR1 SGHTA and CDR2 FQGNSA. The CDR3 is 16 amino acids. CDR3 residues: CASSFDGTTPRSPLHF.

V usage is TRBV27 and J usage is TRBJ1-1; TCRdb's assignment of TRBD1 cannot be checked, as there is no DNA. Germline values: CDR1 MNHEY, CDR2 SMNVEV (reference sequence). The CDR3 covers 15 residues. CDR3 loop: CASSRQQGRNTEAFF.

The gene calls are TRBV20-1 and TRBJ2-1. The germline gives CDR1 DFQATT, CDR2 SNEGSKA (reference sequence). The CDR3 has 12 residues. CDR3 loop: CSARPVSSAQFF.

This rearrangement joins TRBV27 to TRBJ2-2; TCRdb's assignment of TRBD1 cannot be checked, as there is no DNA. Germline CDR1 and CDR2: MNHEY and SMNVEV (reference sequence). This CDR3 is 15 amino acids long. CDR3 protein: CASSQGTPNTGELFF.

The chain joins TRBV6-1 to TRBJ2-7; TCRdb's D gene call, TRBD1, goes unchecked for lack of DNA. Germline CDR1 is MNHNS and CDR2 is SASEGT. The CDR3 runs 16 residues. CDR3 region: CASSWDSRVADYEQYF.